These 5 T cell receptor beta chains were sequenced from one sample in a study of cytomegalovirus exposure and HLA in healthy donors. With 60 Vbeta and 13 Jbeta primers, the PCR was carried out. Profiled with immunoSEQ multiplex PCR; TCRdb holds only in-frame clones, not every one. The sample lists 100,000 or so clones; approximately 82% were seen once. Sequencing input: PBMCs. The source is a man aged 40-55 years in good health and CMV-seropositive.

The chain uses TRBV5-4 and TRBJ2-7; TRBD1 matches 12 bases. The CDR3 sequence is 17 residues long. CDR1 SGHNT and CDR2 YYREEE come from the germline V gene (reference sequence). V gave up 5 bases and J gave up 0 bases; unmatched junction bases: 9. Here the CDR3 DNA reads TGTGCCAGCAGTCGGGGGGGACAGGGGGCCCCCTCCTACGAGCAGTACTTC. This encodes CASSRGGQGAPSYEQYF.

CDR3 residues: CATSSRKKRGRPRDPDTQYF. CDR3 DNA sequence: TGTGCCACCAGCAGCCGAAAGAAGCGGGGGCGCCCTCGGGACCCAGATACGCAGTATTTT. The gene calls are TRBV15 and TRBJ2-3, with 8 bases lining up with TRBD2. The germline V gene has CDR1 LNHNV and CDR2 YYDKDF (reference sequence). The CDR3 is 20 amino acids. Unmatched junction bases numbered 21, after V lost 3 bases and J lost 4 bases. The complete variable domain, with remaining parts taken from reference TRBV15 and TRBJ2-3, reads DAMVIQNPRYQVTQFGKPVTLSCSQTLNHNVMYWYQQKSSQAPKLLFHYYDKDFNNEADTPDNFQSRRPNTSFCFLDIRSPGLGDTAMYLCATSSRKKRGRPRDPDTQYFGPGTRLTVL.

The genes are TRBV7-3 and TRBJ1-1; possible D gene TRBD1, 5 bases. Germline CDR1 is SGHTA and CDR2 is FQGTGA. CDR3 size: 13 residues. Trimming took off 5 bases at V and 9 bases at J, with 16 bases between the two ends. The CDR3 is CASSPHPGLKAFF. The CDR3 nucleotides read TGTGCCAGCAGCCCACATCCGGGACTTAAAGCTTTCTTT.

This clone was recorded only once. Germline is not matched at one junction end, which may reflect a read error. The chain combines TRBV5-1 with TRBJ2-5; D ambiguous. Germline CDR1 SGHRS, CDR2 YFSETQ. This CDR3 comprises 13 residues. CDR3 coding DNA: TGCGCCGGCAGGATAACACCCTCGGAGACCCAGTACTTC. As protein: CAGRITPSETQYF.

The chain carries TRBV30 and TRBJ1-1; a possible D gene is TRBD1 (6 bases). The V gene's germline CDR1 is GTSNPN and CDR2 SVGIG (reference sequence). Trimming removed 8 bases at V and 4 bases at J, with 14 bases between. The CDR3 is 12 amino acids. The CDR3, as DNA: TGTGCCGGGAACAGGGTTGGCACTGAAGCTTTCTTT. This translates into CAGNRVGTEAFF.